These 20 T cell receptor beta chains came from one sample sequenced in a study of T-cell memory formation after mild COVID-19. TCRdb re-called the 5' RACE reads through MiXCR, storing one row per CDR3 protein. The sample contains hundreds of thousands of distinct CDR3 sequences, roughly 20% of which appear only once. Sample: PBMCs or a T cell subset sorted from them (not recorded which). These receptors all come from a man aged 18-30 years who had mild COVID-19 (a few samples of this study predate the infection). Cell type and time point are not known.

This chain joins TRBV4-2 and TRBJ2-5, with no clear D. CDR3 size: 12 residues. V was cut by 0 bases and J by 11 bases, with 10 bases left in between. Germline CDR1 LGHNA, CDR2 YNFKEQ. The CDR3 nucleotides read TGTGCCAGCAGCCAAGAAGGACCGCGTCAGTACTTC. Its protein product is CASSQEGPRQYF.

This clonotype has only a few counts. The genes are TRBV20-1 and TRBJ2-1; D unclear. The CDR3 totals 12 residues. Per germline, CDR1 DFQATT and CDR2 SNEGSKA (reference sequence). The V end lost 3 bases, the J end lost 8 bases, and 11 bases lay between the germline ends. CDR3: CSARAILYEQFF. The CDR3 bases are TGCAGTGCTAGGGCTATCTTGTATGAGCAGTTCTTC.

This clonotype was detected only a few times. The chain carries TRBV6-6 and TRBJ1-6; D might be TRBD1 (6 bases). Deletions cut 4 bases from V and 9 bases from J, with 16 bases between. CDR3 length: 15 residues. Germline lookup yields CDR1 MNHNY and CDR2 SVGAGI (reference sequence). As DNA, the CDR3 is TGTGCCAGCAGTTCACACAGTACGGGGGCTTCACCCCTCCACTTT. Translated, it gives CASSSHSTGASPLHF.

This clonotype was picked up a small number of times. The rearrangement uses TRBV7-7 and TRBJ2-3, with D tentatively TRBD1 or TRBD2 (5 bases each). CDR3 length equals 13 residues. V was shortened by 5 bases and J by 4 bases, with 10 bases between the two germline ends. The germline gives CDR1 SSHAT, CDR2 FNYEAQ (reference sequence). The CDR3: CASSVRDADTQYF. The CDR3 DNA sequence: TGTGCCAGCAGCGTCCGGGACGCAGATACGCAGTATTTT.

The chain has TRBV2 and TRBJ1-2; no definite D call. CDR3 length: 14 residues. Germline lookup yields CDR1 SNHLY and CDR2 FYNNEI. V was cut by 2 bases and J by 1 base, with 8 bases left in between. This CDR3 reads CASSEHRSNYGYTF. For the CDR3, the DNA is TGTGCCAGCAGTGAACATCGCAGTAACTATGGCTACACCTTC.

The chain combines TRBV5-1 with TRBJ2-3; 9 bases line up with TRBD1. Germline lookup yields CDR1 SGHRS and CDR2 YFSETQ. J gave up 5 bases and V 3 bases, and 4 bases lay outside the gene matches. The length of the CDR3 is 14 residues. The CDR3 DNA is TGCGCCAGCAGCTCGAACAGGGGGCAAGATACGCAGTATTTT. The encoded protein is CASSSNRGQDTQYF.

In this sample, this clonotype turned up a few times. CDR3 region: CASSLRQLNTGELFF. CDR3 nucleotides: TGTGCCAGCAGCTTAAGGCAGTTGAACACCGGGGAGCTGTTTTTT. The chain links TRBV11-2 to TRBJ2-2; D unresolved. The CDR3 sequence is 15 residues long. Germline CDR1 is SGHAT and CDR2 is FQNNGV. The V and J ends lost 2 bases and 1 base respectively, with 8 bases between them.

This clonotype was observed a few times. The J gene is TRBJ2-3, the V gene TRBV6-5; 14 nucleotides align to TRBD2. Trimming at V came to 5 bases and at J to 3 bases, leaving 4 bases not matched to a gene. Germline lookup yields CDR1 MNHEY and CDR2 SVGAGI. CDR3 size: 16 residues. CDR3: CASSGLAGGRTDTQYF. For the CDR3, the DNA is TGTGCCAGCAGTGGACTAGCGGGGGGCAGGACAGATACGCAGTATTTT.

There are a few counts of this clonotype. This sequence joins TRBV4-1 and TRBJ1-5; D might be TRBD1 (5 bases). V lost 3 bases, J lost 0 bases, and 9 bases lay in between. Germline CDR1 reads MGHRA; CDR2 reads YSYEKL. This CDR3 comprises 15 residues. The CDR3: CASSHRDVSNQPQHF. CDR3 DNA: TGCGCCAGCAGCCACCGGGACGTTAGCAATCAGCCCCAGCATTTT.

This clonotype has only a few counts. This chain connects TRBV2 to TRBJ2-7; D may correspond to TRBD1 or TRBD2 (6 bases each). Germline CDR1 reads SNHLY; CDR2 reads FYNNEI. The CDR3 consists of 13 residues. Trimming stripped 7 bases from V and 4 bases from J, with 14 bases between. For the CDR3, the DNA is TGTGCCAGCACCCCGGGGGCCGGGTACGAGCAGTACTTC. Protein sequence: CASTPGAGYEQYF.

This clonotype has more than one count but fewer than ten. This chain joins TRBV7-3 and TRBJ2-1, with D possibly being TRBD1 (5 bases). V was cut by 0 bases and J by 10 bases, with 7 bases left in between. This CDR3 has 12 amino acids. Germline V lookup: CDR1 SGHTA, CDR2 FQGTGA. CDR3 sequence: CASSLTGREQFF. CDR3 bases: TGTGCCAGCAGCTTAACGGGGCGCGAGCAGTTCTTC.

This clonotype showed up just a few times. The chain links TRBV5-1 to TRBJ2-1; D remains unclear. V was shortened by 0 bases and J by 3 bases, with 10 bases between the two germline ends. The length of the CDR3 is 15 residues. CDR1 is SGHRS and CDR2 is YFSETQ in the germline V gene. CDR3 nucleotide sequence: TGCGCCAGCAGCTTGGGCGTACCCAACTACAATGAGCAGTTCTTC. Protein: CASSLGVPNYNEQFF.

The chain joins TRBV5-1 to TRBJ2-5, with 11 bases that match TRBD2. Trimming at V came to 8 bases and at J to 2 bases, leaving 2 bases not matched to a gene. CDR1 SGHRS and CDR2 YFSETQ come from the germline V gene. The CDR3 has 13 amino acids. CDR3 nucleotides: TGCGCCAGTGGGACTAGCGGACAAGAGACCCAGTACTTC. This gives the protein CASGTSGQETQYF.

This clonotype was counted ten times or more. Here the CDR3 DNA reads TGCGCCAGCAGCCAAGAGGGACATCCTAGCACAGATACGCAGTATTTT. Its protein product is CASSQEGHPSTDTQYF. This chain links TRBV4-1 with TRBJ2-3, with D possibly TRBD1 on 6 matching bases. The germline V and J ends were trimmed by 0 bases and 0 bases, with 10 bases remaining between them. The CDR3 is 16 amino acids. Germline CDR1 is MGHRA and CDR2 is YSYEKL.

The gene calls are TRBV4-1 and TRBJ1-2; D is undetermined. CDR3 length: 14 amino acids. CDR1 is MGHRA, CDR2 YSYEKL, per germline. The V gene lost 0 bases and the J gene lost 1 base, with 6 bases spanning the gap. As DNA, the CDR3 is TGCGCCAGCAGCCAAGATCCAGATAACTATGGCTACACCTTC. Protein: CASSQDPDNYGYTF.

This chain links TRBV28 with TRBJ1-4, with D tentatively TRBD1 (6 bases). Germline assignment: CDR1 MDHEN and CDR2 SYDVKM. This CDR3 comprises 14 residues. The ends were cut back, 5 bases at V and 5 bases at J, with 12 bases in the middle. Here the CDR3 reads CASSRGAANEKLFF. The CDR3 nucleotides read TGTGCCAGCAGTCGGGGGGCGGCCAATGAAAAACTGTTTTTT.

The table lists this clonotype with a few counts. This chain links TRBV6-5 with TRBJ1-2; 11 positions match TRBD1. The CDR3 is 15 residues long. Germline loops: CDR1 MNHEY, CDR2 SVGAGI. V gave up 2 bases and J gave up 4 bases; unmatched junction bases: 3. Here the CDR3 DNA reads TGTGCCAGCAGTTACCGTGGACAGGGGGCCTATGGCTACACCTTC. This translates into CASSYRGQGAYGYTF.

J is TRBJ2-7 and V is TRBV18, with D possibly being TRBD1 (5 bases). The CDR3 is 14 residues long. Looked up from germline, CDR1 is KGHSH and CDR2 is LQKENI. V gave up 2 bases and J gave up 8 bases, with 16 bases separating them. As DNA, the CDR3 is TGTGCCAGCTCACCAGGCAGGGATGGATTCAAGCAGTACTTC. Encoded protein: CASSPGRDGFKQYF.

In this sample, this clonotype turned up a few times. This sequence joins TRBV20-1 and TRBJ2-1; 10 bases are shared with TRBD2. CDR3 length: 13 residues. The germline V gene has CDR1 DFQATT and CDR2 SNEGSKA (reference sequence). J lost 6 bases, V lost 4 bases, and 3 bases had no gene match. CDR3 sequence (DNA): TGCAGTGCTACCGAGCGGGGGGGCAATGAGCAGTTCTTC. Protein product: CSATERGGNEQFF.

The CDR3 loop reads CASSQEAGAGNIQYF. The CDR3, as DNA: TGCGCCAGCAGCCAAGAGGCAGGGGCCGGAAACATTCAGTACTTC. The rearrangement joins TRBV4-1 to TRBJ2-4; D is possibly TRBD1 (6 bases). The germline V gene has CDR1 MGHRA and CDR2 YSYEKL. This CDR3 is built from 15 residues. Trimming took 0 bases from V and 6 from J, leaving 12 bases between them.